This TCR beta chain was captured by sequencing in a study of blood T cells in healthy people across ages. Findings and limits, study-wide: A roughly linear fall in TCR beta diversity per million T cells was seen with increasing age.

CDR3 length: 14 amino acids. V was cut by 3 bases and J by 8 bases, with 17 bases left in between. Germline V CDR1 and CDR2: SGHKS, YYEKEE (reference sequence). The donors, aged 6 to 90, were healthy Caucasians from Russia. For the second PCR, which ran for roughly 6 to 12 cycles, a sample-barcoded 5' primer and a J-beta primer mix were used. Every cDNA was tagged by a template-switch adaptor with 12 random nucleotides. TCRdb re-called the 5' RACE reads with MiXCR, one entry per CDR3 protein. The sample lists approximately 800,000 distinct CDR3 sequences; around 50% were seen once. As regards this clonotype: Antigen unknown.

Source material: blood. The TCR originated in a man aged 35-49 years in good health. This chain links TRBV5-5 with TRBJ1-2; TRBD1 might be the D (5 bases). CDR3 nucleotides: TGTGCCAGCAGCTCTGACGGACCCAAGGGGGGCTACACCTTC. Amino acids: CASSSDGPKGGYTF.